These T cell receptor beta chains were read from a single sample in a study of T cell repertoires in cytomegalovirus infection. These receptors are not linked to any known antigen. TCRdb recomputed calls from the reads with MiXCR, one row per CDR3 protein. The table has 450,000 to 550,000 distinct CDR3 sequences, roughly 43% seen once. Sample: cultured PBMCs, taken from culture after CMV antigen stimulation. The receptors originated from a human donor in good health (CMV status not recorded). Some clones in this sample may be carry-over from other donors' samples. Each CDR3 is given with its conserved first and last residue. A D gene is named only where the DNA matches it firmly. Only part of the rows carry a size: once, few, many, or a class if the clone is expanded.

J: TRBJ2-3
D: TRBD2
size: -
V: TRBV12-3/TRBV12-4
DNA: TGTGCCACTCGCCGGGGAGGGGGCACAGATACGCAGTATTTT
CDR3: CATRRGGGTDTQYF

J: TRBJ2-7
D: TRBD2
size: few
V: TRBV7-2
DNA: TGTGCCAGCAGTACAACGGGACTAGGCGATGGCGAGCAGTACTTC
CDR3: CASSTTGLGDGEQYF

J: TRBJ2-1
D: -
size: few
V: TRBV10-3
DNA: TGTGCCATCAGTGAGTTCCGTTCGAACTACAATGAGCAGTTCTTC
CDR3: CAISEFRSNYNEQFF

J: TRBJ2-1
D: -
size: -
V: TRBV4-1
DNA: TGCGCCAGCAGCCGTCTAGCTGTGGGGGAAGAGCAGTTCTTC
CDR3: CASSRLAVGEEQFF

J: TRBJ2-2
D: TRBD1
size: few
V: TRBV7-3
DNA: TGTGCCAGCAGCTTAACGGACAGGGCCACCGGGGAGCTGTTTTTT
CDR3: CASSLTDRATGELFF

J: TRBJ2-2
D: -
size: -
V: TRBV28
DNA: TGTGCCAGCAGTGACAGGTCCTCCGGGGAGCTGTTTTTT
CDR3: CASSDRSSGELFF

J: TRBJ2-7
D: TRBD2
size: -
V: TRBV7-8
DNA: TGTGCCAGCAGCTCCGAGCGACTAGCGGCGCCCTACGAGCAGTACTTC
CDR3: CASSSERLAAPYEQYF

J: TRBJ1-2
D: -
size: -
V: TRBV6-5
DNA: TGTGCCAGCGTCGTCTGGGGGGCTAGGACGGTCGGCTACACCTTC
CDR3: CASVVWGARTVGYTF

J: TRBJ1-2
D: -
size: -
V: TRBV6-2/TRBV6-3
DNA: TGTGCCAGCAGTGATCGGGTTAAAGGGAAGTATGGCTACACCTTC
CDR3: CASSDRVKGKYGYTF

J: TRBJ1-5
D: TRBD1
size: -
V: TRBV19
DNA: TGTGCCAGCAGCATCGACAGGGATCAGCCCCAGCATTTT
CDR3: CASSIDRDQPQHF

J: TRBJ2-6
D: TRBD1
size: few
V: TRBV7-9
DNA: TGTGCCGGGGGACAGACAAGCTCTGGGGCCAACGTCCTGACTTTC
CDR3: CAGGQTSSGANVLTF

J: TRBJ2-4
D: TRBD1
size: few
V: TRBV11-2
DNA: TGTGCCAGCAGCTTAGATTCGCCTCAGCTCACCGGACAGGCAGCCAAAAACATTCAGTACTTC
CDR3: CASSLDSPQLTGQAAKNIQYF

J: TRBJ1-6
D: -
size: -
V: TRBV2
DNA: TGTGCCAGCCTAGGTGCCTATAATTCACCCCTCCACTTT
CDR3: CASLGAYNSPLHF

J: TRBJ1-3
D: TRBD1
size: -
V: TRBV7-4
DNA: TGTGCCAGCAGCCCAGGGACAGGGGACGTCTCTGGAAACACCATATATTTT
CDR3: CASSPGTGDVSGNTIYF

J: TRBJ1-2
D: TRBD1
size: -
V: TRBV7-8
DNA: TGTGCCAGCAGCCCTGGGACAGGCTCTTTCATTTACACCTTC
CDR3: CASSPGTGSFIYTF

J: TRBJ2-7
D: TRBD2
size: -
V: TRBV19
DNA: TGTGCCAGTAGCCCCATTACTAGCGGCAAGACCAGGACCGAGCAGTACTTC
CDR3: CASSPITSGKTRTEQYF

J: TRBJ1-4
D: -
size: few
V: TRBV2
DNA: TGTGCCAGCAGGAAGGGCGCAACTAATGAAAAACTGTTTTTT
CDR3: CASRKGATNEKLFF

J: TRBJ2-6
D: TRBD2
size: -
V: TRBV7-6
DNA: TGTGCCAGCAGCCTCCGCGGGGGACGGCTCTCTGGGGCCAACGTCCTGACTTTC
CDR3: CASSLRGGRLSGANVLTF

J: TRBJ2-7
D: TRBD2
size: few
V: TRBV6-2/TRBV6-3
DNA: TGTGCCAGCAGAACTAGCGACTCCTACGAGCAGTACTTC
CDR3: CASRTSDSYEQYF

J: TRBJ2-6
D: TRBD1
size: -
V: TRBV28
DNA: TGTGCCAGCACCCCGAGGGGGCCTGGGGCCAACGTCCTGACTTTC
CDR3: CASTPRGPGANVLTF

J: TRBJ2-7
D: -
size: -
V: TRBV5-1
DNA: TGCGCCAGCAGCTTGGACGGGAGATTGGCCTACGAGCAGTACTTC
CDR3: CASSLDGRLAYEQYF

J: TRBJ2-2
D: -
size: -
V: TRBV7-9
DNA: TGTGCCAGCAGCCCCCACACAATAACCGGGGAGCTGTTTTTT
CDR3: CASSPHTITGELFF

J: TRBJ1-6
D: TRBD1
size: -
V: TRBV7-6
DNA: TGTGCCAACAGCTTGAACAGGGGGGATTCACCCCTCCACTTT
CDR3: CANSLNRGDSPLHF

J: TRBJ2-3
D: -
size: -
V: TRBV11-2
DNA: TGTGCCAGCAGCCCAGGGGCGCTACGCACAGATACGCAGTATTTT
CDR3: CASSPGALRTDTQYF

J: TRBJ2-5
D: -
size: few
V: TRBV5-6
DNA: TGTGCCAGCAGCTTGGGGCTGGGACAAGGCCAAGAGACCCAGTACTTC
CDR3: CASSLGLGQGQETQYF

J: TRBJ1-1
D: -
size: -
V: TRBV7-9
DNA: TGTGCCAGCAGAGATAGGGGGAGCCGGCCGAACACTGAAGCTTTCTTT
CDR3: CASRDRGSRPNTEAFF

J: TRBJ2-2
D: -
size: -
V: TRBV20-1
DNA: TGCAGTGCTAGTTCTAGCGAGCTCACCGGGGAGCTGTTTTTT
CDR3: CSASSSELTGELFF

J: TRBJ2-7
D: -
size: -
V: TRBV7-2
DNA: TGTGCCAGCAGCGCGTTTACCTACGAGCAGTACTTC
CDR3: CASSAFTYEQYF

J: TRBJ2-3
D: -
size: -
V: TRBV28
DNA: TGTGCCAGCAGTTTAGGGTCTTTTTGGCGGGAAGGCACAGATACGCAGTATTTT
CDR3: CASSLGSFWREGTDTQYF

J: TRBJ2-3
D: TRBD2
size: -
V: TRBV7-6
DNA: TGTGCCAGCAGCTTCGGACTAGCGGGAGGCGGGGGCACAGATACGCAGTATTTT
CDR3: CASSFGLAGGGGTDTQYF

J: TRBJ2-5
D: -
size: many
V: TRBV7-2
DNA: TGTGCCAGCACCCCCTCGGCCGAAGAGACCCAGTACTTC
CDR3: CASTPSAEETQYF

J: TRBJ2-7
D: -
size: -
V: TRBV12-3/TRBV12-4
DNA: TGTGCCAGCAGTCCGGCAGGGGTCTACGAGCAGTACTTC
CDR3: CASSPAGVYEQYF

J: TRBJ2-1
D: TRBD1
size: once
V: TRBV7-8
DNA: TGTGCCAGCAGCTCACAGATTGACAGGGGGCGCGGGAATGAGCAGTTCTTC
CDR3: CASSSQIDRGRGNEQFF

J: TRBJ2-3
D: TRBD2
size: few
V: TRBV7-2
DNA: TGTGCCAGCAGCCCTCGCGCGGGGGGGCGTGATACGCAGTATTTT
CDR3: CASSPRAGGRDTQYF

J: TRBJ2-7
D: -
size: -
V: TRBV2
DNA: TGTGCCAGCAGCGACCTGGGGCTCGGAGGAAGCTCCTACGAGCAGTACTTC
CDR3: CASSDLGLGGSSYEQYF

J: TRBJ1-6
D: -
size: -
V: TRBV20-1
DNA: TGCAGTGCTAGGCCCAGGGGCTCCTATAATTCACCCCTCCACTTT
CDR3: CSARPRGSYNSPLHF

J: TRBJ2-7
D: TRBD2
size: -
V: TRBV7-7
DNA: TGTGCCATCGCGGGGGGGATCTCCTACGAGCAGTACTTC
CDR3: CAIAGGISYEQYF

J: TRBJ1-2
D: -
size: few
V: TRBV12-3/TRBV12-4
DNA: TGTGCCAGCAGCTTTGGACGGAACTATGGCTACACCTTC
CDR3: CASSFGRNYGYTF

J: TRBJ2-3
D: -
size: -
V: TRBV5-4
DNA: TGTGCCAGCAGCGATGCTCCCGGGACATTCACAGATACGCAGTATTTT
CDR3: CASSDAPGTFTDTQYF

J: TRBJ2-1
D: -
size: -
V: TRBV5-4
DNA: TGTGCCACCCAGTCTACCGGGGGACGTAATGAGCAGTTCTTC
CDR3: CATQSTGGRNEQFF

J: TRBJ1-5
D: -
size: few
V: TRBV6-6
DNA: TGTGCCAGCAGTCCCCGGGCCCAGCCCCAGCATTTT
CDR3: CASSPRAQPQHF

J: TRBJ2-1
D: -
size: few
V: TRBV2
DNA: TGTGCCAGCAGTGGCGGTTTCAGGGGCAATGAGCAGTTCTTC
CDR3: CASSGGFRGNEQFF

J: TRBJ2-1
D: -
size: -
V: TRBV11-2
DNA: TGTGCCAGCAGCTTAGTCCCAAGCTCCTACAATGAGCAGTTCTTC
CDR3: CASSLVPSSYNEQFF

J: TRBJ2-1
D: -
size: many
V: TRBV7-2
DNA: TGTGCCAGCAGCCTGGTGATGGGCTCCTACAATGAGCAGTTCTTC
CDR3: CASSLVMGSYNEQFF

J: TRBJ2-3
D: -
size: few
V: TRBV2
DNA: TGTGCCAGCCAGCCCGCAGTTTACACAGATACGCAGTATTTT
CDR3: CASQPAVYTDTQYF

J: TRBJ2-1
D: TRBD2
size: -
V: TRBV3-1
DNA: TGTGCCAGCAGCCAAGGGGAGGGGGAGCAGTTCTTC
CDR3: CASSQGEGEQFF

J: TRBJ2-1
D: -
size: -
V: TRBV6-2/TRBV6-3
DNA: TGTGCCAGCAGCCGTATGGGGGGCTCCTACAATGAGCAGTTCTTC
CDR3: CASSRMGGSYNEQFF

J: TRBJ1-6
D: -
size: -
V: TRBV4-2
DNA: TGTGCCAGCAGCGCGAGCGGGACCCAGGGCAATTCACCCCTCCACTTT
CDR3: CASSASGTQGNSPLHF

J: TRBJ2-7
D: TRBD1
size: -
V: TRBV19
DNA: TGTGCCAGTAGTATTATGCAGGGGGCCTACGAGCAGTACTTC
CDR3: CASSIMQGAYEQYF

J: TRBJ2-5
D: -
size: many
V: TRBV7-2
DNA: TGTGCCAGCAGCTTAGTTCGCGGGGATCGGGAGACCCAGTACTTC
CDR3: CASSLVRGDRETQYF

J: TRBJ1-4
D: TRBD1
size: -
V: TRBV12-3/TRBV12-4
DNA: TGTGCCAGCGGTTTTGGGGACAGGGGTGAAAAACTGTTTTTT
CDR3: CASGFGDRGEKLFF

J: TRBJ2-7
D: -
size: few
V: TRBV7-6
DNA: TGTGCCAGCAGCCCCCTTAGCGCCCCCTCGGAGCAGTACTTC
CDR3: CASSPLSAPSEQYF

J: TRBJ1-6
D: TRBD1
size: few
V: TRBV7-2
DNA: TGTGCCAGCAACCGACAGGGTGCAAATTCACCCCTCCACTTT
CDR3: CASNRQGANSPLHF

J: TRBJ2-5
D: -
size: -
V: TRBV11-2
DNA: TGTGCCAGCAGCTTAGACGGACGGATCCAAGAGACCCAGTACTTC
CDR3: CASSLDGRIQETQYF

J: TRBJ2-7
D: TRBD2
size: few
V: TRBV7-2
DNA: TGTGCCAGCAGCTACATAGCGGGAGGGGGCCACGAGCAGTACTTC
CDR3: CASSYIAGGGHEQYF